This T cell receptor beta chain comes out of a study of cytomegalovirus exposure and HLA in healthy donors. On the study more broadly: In an earlier analysis, 95 million to 140 million unique TCR beta sequences were found from 150 million to 200 million T cells.

PCR involved 60 Vbeta and 13 Jbeta primers. The data were produced by immunoSEQ multiplex PCR, yet TCRdb's version contains in-frame clones alone and is incomplete. The sample yields about 47,000 clones, of which the top ten take up about a sixth. The sample taken for sequencing was PBMCs. The clonotype was recovered from a male donor in good health and CMV-seronegative.

DNA of the CDR3: TGTGCCAGCAGCGCCTTAGGGGACAGCTATGGCTACACCTTC. This sequence encodes CASSALGDSYGYTF. This chain joins TRBV5-4 and TRBJ1-2, with 7 bases fitting TRBD1. Germline trimming cut 4 bases from V and 4 bases from J; bases unmatched to any gene: 7. Per the germline V gene, CDR1 is SGHNT and CDR2 is YYREEE (reference sequence). The CDR3 totals 14 residues.